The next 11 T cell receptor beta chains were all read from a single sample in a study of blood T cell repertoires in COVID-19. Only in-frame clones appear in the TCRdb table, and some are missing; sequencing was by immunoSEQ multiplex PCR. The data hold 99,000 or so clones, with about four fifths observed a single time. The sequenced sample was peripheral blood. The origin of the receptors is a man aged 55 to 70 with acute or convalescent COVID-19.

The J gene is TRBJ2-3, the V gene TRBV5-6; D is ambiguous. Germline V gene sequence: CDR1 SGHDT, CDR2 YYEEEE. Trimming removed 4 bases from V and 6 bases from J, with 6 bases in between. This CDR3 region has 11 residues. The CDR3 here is CASSVYDTQYF. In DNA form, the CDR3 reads TGTGCCAGCAGCGTGTATGATACGCAGTATTTT.

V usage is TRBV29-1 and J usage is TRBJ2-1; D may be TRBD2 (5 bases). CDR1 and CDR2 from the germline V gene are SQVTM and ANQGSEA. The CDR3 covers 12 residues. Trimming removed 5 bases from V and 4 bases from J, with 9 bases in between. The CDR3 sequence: CSVSPGYNEQFF. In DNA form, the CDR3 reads TGCAGCGTTTCCCCGGGGTACAATGAGCAGTTCTTC.

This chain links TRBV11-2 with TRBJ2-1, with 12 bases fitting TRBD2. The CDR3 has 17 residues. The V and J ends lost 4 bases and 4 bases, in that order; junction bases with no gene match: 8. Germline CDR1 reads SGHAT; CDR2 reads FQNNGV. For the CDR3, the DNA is TGTGCCAGCAGCTCCCCGACCGGGACTAGCGGGTACAATGAGCAGTTCTTC. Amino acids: CASSSPTGTSGYNEQFF.

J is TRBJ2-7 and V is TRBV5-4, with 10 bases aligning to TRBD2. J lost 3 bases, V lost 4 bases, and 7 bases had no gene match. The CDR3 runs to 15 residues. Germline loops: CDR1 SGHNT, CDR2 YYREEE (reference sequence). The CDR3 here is CASSPGVAGGYEQYF. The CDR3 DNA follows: TGTGCCAGCAGCCCGGGAGTAGCGGGAGGCTACGAGCAGTACTTC.

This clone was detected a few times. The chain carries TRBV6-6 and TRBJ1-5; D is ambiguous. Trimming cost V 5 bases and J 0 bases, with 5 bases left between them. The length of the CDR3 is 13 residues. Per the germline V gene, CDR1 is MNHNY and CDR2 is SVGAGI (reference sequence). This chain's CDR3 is CASSHNSNQPQHF. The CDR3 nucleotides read TGTGCCAGCAGTCACAATAGCAATCAGCCCCAGCATTTT.

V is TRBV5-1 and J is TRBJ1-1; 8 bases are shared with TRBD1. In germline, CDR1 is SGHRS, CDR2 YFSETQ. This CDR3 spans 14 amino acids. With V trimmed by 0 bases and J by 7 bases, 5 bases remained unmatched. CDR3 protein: CASSLDRGYGEAFF. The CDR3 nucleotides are TGCGCCAGCAGCTTGGACAGGGGGTATGGTGAAGCTTTCTTT.

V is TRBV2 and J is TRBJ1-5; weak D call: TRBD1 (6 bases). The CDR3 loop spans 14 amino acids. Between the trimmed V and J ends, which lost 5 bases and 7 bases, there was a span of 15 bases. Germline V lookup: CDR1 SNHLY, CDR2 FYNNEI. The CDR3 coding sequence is TGTGCCAGCAGTACCTCGACAGGTGGACAGCCCCAGCATTTT. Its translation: CASSTSTGGQPQHF. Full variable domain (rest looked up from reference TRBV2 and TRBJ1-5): EPEVTQTPSHQVTQMGQEVILRCVPISNHLYFYWYRQILGQKVEFLVSFYNNEISEKSEIFDDQFSVERPDGSNFTLKIRSTKLEDSAMYFCASSTSTGGQPQHFGDGTRLSIL.

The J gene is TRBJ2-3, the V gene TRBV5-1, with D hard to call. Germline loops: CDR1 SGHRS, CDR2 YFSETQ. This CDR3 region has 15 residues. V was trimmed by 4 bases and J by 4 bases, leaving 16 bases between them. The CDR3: CASSPMAPSSDTQYF. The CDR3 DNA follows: TGCGCCAGCAGCCCCATGGCTCCCAGTTCAGATACGCAGTATTTT. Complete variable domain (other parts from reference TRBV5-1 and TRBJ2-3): KAGVTQTPRYLIKTRGQQVTLSCSPISGHRSVSWYQQTPGQGLQFLFEYFSETQRNKGNFPGRFSGRQFSNSRSEMNVSTLELGDSALYLCASSPMAPSSDTQYFGPGTRLTVL.

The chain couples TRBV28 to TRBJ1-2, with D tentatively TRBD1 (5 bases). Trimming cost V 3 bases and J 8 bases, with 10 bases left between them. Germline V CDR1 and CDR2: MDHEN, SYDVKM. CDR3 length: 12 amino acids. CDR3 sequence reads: CASSFLGAGYTF. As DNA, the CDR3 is TGTGCCAGCAGTTTTCTAGGGGCGGGCTACACCTTC.

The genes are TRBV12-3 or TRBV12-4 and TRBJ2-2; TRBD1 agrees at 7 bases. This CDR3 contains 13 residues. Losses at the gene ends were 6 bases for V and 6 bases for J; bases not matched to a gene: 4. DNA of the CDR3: TGTGCCAGCAGCTTTCAGGGGGCCGGGGAGCTGTTTTTT. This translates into CASSFQGAGELFF.

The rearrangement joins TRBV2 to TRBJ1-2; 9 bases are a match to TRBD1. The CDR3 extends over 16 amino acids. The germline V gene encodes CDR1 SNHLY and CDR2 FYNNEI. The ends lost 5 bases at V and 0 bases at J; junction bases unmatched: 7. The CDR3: CASSRDRADTNYGYTF. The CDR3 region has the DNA TGTGCCAGCAGTAGGGACAGGGCCGACACTAACTATGGCTACACCTTC.